This entry features one T cell receptor beta chain sequence. This sample stems from a study of cytomegalovirus exposure and HLA in healthy donors. The primer mix had 60 Vbeta and 13 Jbeta primers. This table comes from immunoSEQ multiplex PCR, and its TCRdb copy is limited to in-frame clones, with some not included. The table has about 130,000 clones, around 78% seen once. The origin of this receptor is a man between 18 and 29 years old in good health and CMV-seropositive. The source material was PBMCs.

Here the CDR3 DNA reads TGTGCCAGCAGGTTGGACAGGGGGGCCTATGGCTACACCTTC. The encoded protein is CASRLDRGAYGYTF. V and J are TRBV6-5 and TRBJ1-2, with TRBD1 matching over 10 bases. Germline lookup yields CDR1 MNHEY and CDR2 SVGAGI. The CDR3 covers 14 residues. Trimming took 6 bases from V and 4 from J; bases not matched to a gene: 5.